This T cell receptor beta chain was profiled in a study of response to subunit inactivated influenza vaccine. TCRdb re-called the RT-PCR reads with MiXCR, one entry per CDR3 protein. This table has some 570,000 distinct CDR3 sequences, roughly 10% appearing once. V was trimmed by 2 bases and J by 3 bases, leaving 8 bases between them. Germline V lookup: CDR1 MGHRA, CDR2 YSYEKL. The CDR3 is made up of 13 amino acids. This clonotype occurred a few times. These records were also assigned to another study, of T cells expressing NK-cell markers. Per that paper: The authors made TCR beta cDNA libraries by 5'RACE template switching. This switching added a universal primer site and UMIs. Beta-chain profiling covered CD3+CD56+NKG2C+, CD3+CD56+NKG2C- and CD3+CD56-NKG2C+ sorted subsets. The CD3+CD56-NKG2C+ fraction of a few donors was likewise dominated by these clonotypes. Certain NKG2C+ T cell clones were expanded, and their HCMV specificity remained unclear.

The sample here was PBMCs from blood, taken on the day of vaccination. The chain employs TRBV4-1 and TRBJ2-7, with D unresolved. The receptor comes from a man in his fifties or sixties who received an inactivated influenza vaccine. In nucleotides, the CDR3 is TGCGCCAGCAGCCAACTCAAGAACTACGAGCAGTACTTC. It is translated as CASSQLKNYEQYF.